The next 13 T cell receptor beta chains were all read from a single sample in a study of blood T cell repertoires in COVID-19. Clones were sequenced by immunoSEQ multiplex PCR, and TCRdb holds only the in-frame ones, with some missing. The table has some 150,000 clones, 84% seen once. Sequences were obtained from peripheral blood. These receptors all come from a woman aged 45-60 years in a cohort sampled during active or convalescent COVID-19.

CDR3 in DNA: TGTGCCAGCAGCTTAGGCAAGGCAAGTGGGAGCACTGAAGCTTTCTTT. This gives the protein CASSLGKASGSTEAFF. This rearrangement joins TRBV7-3 to TRBJ1-1; no clear D gene. V shed 2 bases and J shed 4 bases, with 17 bases lying between them. CDR1 is SGHTA and CDR2 is FQGTGA in the germline V gene. The CDR3 loop spans 16 amino acids.

V gene TRBV4-1 combines with J gene TRBJ2-7; D perhaps matches TRBD1 (5 bases). The CDR3 is 14 residues long. CDR1 MGHRA and CDR2 YSYEKL come from the germline V gene. V was trimmed by 1 base and J by 4 bases, leaving 11 bases between them. The CDR3 loop reads CASSQGQLGYEQYF. CDR3 sequence (DNA): TGCGCCAGCAGCCAAGGACAGCTCGGGTACGAGCAGTACTTC.

The genes are TRBV27 and TRBJ2-3; TRBD2 aligns across 14 bases. V dropped 2 bases and J dropped 4; count of bases not matched to a gene: 2. The CDR3 consists of 16 residues. Germline V lookup: CDR1 MNHEY, CDR2 SMNVEV (reference sequence). The CDR3 nucleotides are TGTGCCAGCAGTTTACAGACTAGCGGGGGGGCAGATACGCAGTATTTT. The encoded protein is CASSLQTSGGADTQYF.

This clone appeared once. V and J are TRBV7-9 and TRBJ2-1; no definite D call. Trimming removed 7 bases from V and 0 bases from J, with 10 bases in between. The germline V gene encodes CDR1 SEHNR and CDR2 FQNEAQ (reference sequence). The CDR3 runs to 14 residues. CDR3: CASTTDSSYNEQFF. CDR3 nucleotides: TGTGCCAGCACCACTGACTCCTCCTACAATGAGCAGTTCTTC.

The chain is built from TRBV7-3 and TRBJ2-1; 7 nucleotides match TRBD2. V shed 4 bases and J 2 bases; nucleotides not matched to a gene: 2. The CDR3 spans 14 residues. The germline V gene encodes CDR1 SGHTA and CDR2 FQGTGA. In DNA, the CDR3 is TGTGCCAGCAGCTCGAGCGGGGCCTACAATGAGCAGTTCTTC. Translated, it gives CASSSSGAYNEQFF.

The chain links TRBV3-1 (or the pseudogene TRBV3-2) to TRBJ1-2, with 9 positions matching TRBD1. The germline gives CDR1 LGHDT, CDR2 YNNKEL (reference sequence). With V trimmed by 4 bases and J by 7 bases, 4 bases remained unmatched. The CDR3 contains 13 residues. CDR3 amino acids: CASSLGQGSGYTF. Here the CDR3 DNA reads TGTGCCAGCAGCCTGGGACAGGGTTCTGGCTACACCTTC.

The rearrangement links TRBV18 to TRBJ1-4; 8 bases map to TRBD1. CDR3 length: 17 residues. The V gene end was trimmed by 0 bases and the J gene end by 3 bases; junction bases not matched to a gene: 6. Germline CDR1 and CDR2: KGHSH and LQKENI. Here the CDR3 DNA reads TGTGCCAGCTCACCACCCCAGGGGGCGCTTGCTAATGAAAAACTGTTTTTT. Amino acid sequence: CASSPPQGALANEKLFF.

This chain connects TRBV10-3 to TRBJ1-1; 7 bases fit TRBD1. This CDR3 has 15 amino acids. The V and J ends lost 0 bases and 1 base, in that order; junction bases with no gene match: 2. Germline V gives CDR1 ENHRY, CDR2 SYGVKD. As DNA, the CDR3 is TGTGCCATCAGTGAGTCGGGACAGAAGAACACTGAAGCTTTCTTT. Amino acids: CAISESGQKNTEAFF.

This sequence joins TRBV2 and TRBJ1-3; 7 nucleotides align to TRBD1. Germline CDR1 reads SNHLY; CDR2 reads FYNNEI. This CDR3 spans 15 amino acids. Losses at the gene ends were 4 bases for V and 3 bases for J; bases not matched to a gene: 6. The CDR3 bases are TGTGCCAGCAGTGTAGCGACAGGGTTTGGAAACACCATATATTTT. Protein: CASSVATGFGNTIYF.

This sequence joins TRBV7-9 and TRBJ1-2; a possible D gene is TRBD1 (5 bases). The length of the CDR3 is 14 residues. The V end lost 1 base, the J end lost 2 bases, and 8 bases lay between the germline ends. Germline assignment: CDR1 SEHNR and CDR2 FQNEAQ (reference sequence). The DNA for the CDR3 is TGTGCCAGCAGCTTAGTGGACAAGAACTATGGCTACACCTTC. Amino acids: CASSLVDKNYGYTF.

The chain employs TRBV11-2 and TRBJ1-3, with 7 bases identical to TRBD1. In germline, CDR1 is SGHAT, CDR2 FQNNGV. With 5 bases clipped from V and 3 bases from J, the junction kept 4 bases outside the gene matches. The CDR3 sequence is 14 residues long. The CDR3 sequence is CASSPQGFGNTIYF. The DNA of the CDR3 is TGTGCCAGCAGCCCACAGGGGTTTGGAAACACCATATATTTT.

This CDR3 reads CAWSRDSDYEQYF. The CDR3 coding sequence is TGTGCCTGGAGCCGGGACAGCGACTACGAGCAGTACTTC. The genes are TRBV30 and TRBJ2-7; 7 bases fit TRBD1. The CDR3 consists of 13 residues. V lost 3 bases, J lost 3 bases, and 5 bases stayed unmatched. Germline CDR1 reads GTSNPN; CDR2 reads SVGIG (reference sequence).

The chain is built from TRBV7-9 and TRBJ2-3; 8 positions agree with TRBD2. The CDR3 sequence is 17 residues long. Germline V lookup: CDR1 SEHNR, CDR2 FQNEAQ (reference sequence). The V and J ends lost 4 bases and 6 bases, in that order; junction bases with no gene match: 15. CDR3 residues: CASSSPAGGRGVDTQYF. The CDR3 DNA follows: TGTGCCAGCAGCTCTCCTGCCGGAGGGCGGGGGGTTGATACGCAGTATTTT.